The 10 T cell receptor beta chains given below trace back to one sample, sequenced in a study of regulatory T cells in long-lasting Graves disease. CDR3-region Arm-PCR and iRepertoire HTBI primers produced the TCR beta libraries. TCRdb re-called the multiplex PCR reads through MiXCR, storing one row per CDR3 protein. The sample lists around 400,000 distinct CDR3 sequences, around a fifth occurring once. Time point given: persistent/refractory GD, antithyroid drugs over 5 years with positive TRAb. After RNA was extracted from PBMCs, the TCR library was made from it. The starting material was peripheral blood mononuclear cells (PBMCs), obtained when the disease was refractory, from a patient treated with antithyroid drugs. The receptors derive from a female donor with Graves disease.

In its sample, this clonotype was seen many times. This chain links TRBV20-1 with TRBJ1-1; D not resolved. CDR1 is DFQATT, CDR2 SNEGSKA, per germline (reference sequence). The CDR3 spans 13 residues. Trimming stripped 0 bases from V and 1 base from J, with 6 bases between. CDR3 nucleotides: TGCAGTGCTAGAGATCGAGAGAACACTGAAGCTTTCTTT. It codes for CSARDRENTEAFF.

This clonotype was counted at least ten times. The rearrangement links TRBV28 to TRBJ1-2, with D possibly being TRBD1 (5 bases). V was pared by 5 bases and J by 2 bases, with 12 bases between. The CDR3 is made up of 14 amino acids. Germline V gives CDR1 MDHEN, CDR2 SYDVKM. The CDR3, as DNA: TGTGCCAGCAGTCTACAGGTCCTGAACTATGGCTACACCTTC. This translates into CASSLQVLNYGYTF.

The V call is TRBV4-2, the J call TRBJ2-2; 11 nucleotides agree with TRBD2. Germline CDR1 reads LGHNA; CDR2 reads YNFKEQ. The CDR3 sequence is 15 residues long. V trimming: 2 bases; J trimming: 5 bases; junction bases outside the gene matches: 1. The CDR3 region has the DNA TGTGCCAGCAGCCAACTAGCGGGAGGAACCGGGGAGCTGTTTTTT. This translates into CASSQLAGGTGELFF.

This clonotype was counted many times. The CDR3: CASSSTGLLKQETQYF. In DNA form, the CDR3 reads TGTGCCAGCAGCTCCACAGGTTTGCTCAAACAAGAGACCCAGTACTTC. The V and J genes are TRBV28 and TRBJ2-5, with D maybe TRBD1 (5 bases). The CDR3 covers 16 residues. Germline values: CDR1 MDHEN, CDR2 SYDVKM. V lost 6 bases, J lost 2 bases, and 19 bases lay in between.

This clonotype was picked up many times. V and J are TRBV28 and TRBJ2-2, with TRBD2 matching 8 bases. V lost 1 base to trimming and J lost 6 bases; unmatched junction nucleotides: 4. The CDR3 contains 15 residues. Germline V gene lookup returns CDR1 MDHEN and CDR2 SYDVKM. The CDR3 coding sequence is TGTGCCAGCAGTTTATCGGGACTAGGGTCCGGGGAGCTGTTTTTT. Translating gives CASSLSGLGSGELFF.

As for this clonotype: An end of the junction differs from the germline gene, which may be a read error. The chain carries TRBV20-1 and TRBJ2-7, with D possibly called TRBD1 or TRBD2 (6 bases each). This CDR3 has 15 residues. The germline V gene encodes CDR1 DFQATT and CDR2 SNEGSKA (reference sequence). For the CDR3, the DNA is TGCAGTGTTAGAGATCCCACAGGAGGGGGCTACGAGCAGTACTTC. Protein: CSVRDPTGGGYEQYF.

This clonotype was seen a few times. The chain employs TRBV9 and TRBJ1-2, with D possibly being TRBD1 (5 bases). The germline V gene encodes CDR1 SGDLS and CDR2 YYNGEE. Trimming removed 3 bases at V and 7 bases at J, with 19 bases between. The CDR3 has 15 amino acids. The CDR3 is CASSANLKGPTGYTF. DNA of the CDR3: TGTGCCAGCAGCGCAAACTTAAAGGGACCTACTGGCTACACCTTC. Full variable domain (missing parts from reference TRBV9 and TRBJ1-2): DSGVTQTPKHLITATGQRVTLRCSPRSGDLSVYWYQQSLDQGLQFLIQYYNGEERAKGNILERFSAQQFPDLHSELNLSSLELGDSALYFCASSANLKGPTGYTFGSGTRLTVV.

There are a few counts of this clonotype. The CDR3, as DNA: TGTGCCAGCTCGCCGAACAGGGGGCGAGCTAATGAAAAACTGTTTTTT. Protein sequence: CASSPNRGRANEKLFF. The rearrangement links TRBV18 to TRBJ1-4, with 9 bases that match TRBD1. CDR3 length equals 16 residues. Germline values: CDR1 KGHSH, CDR2 LQKENI. The J segment lost 3 bases and the V segment lost 6 bases, leaving 8 bases of the junction unmatched.

This clonotype was found many times. The chain combines TRBV5-1 with TRBJ2-5; D gene ambiguous. The V gene's germline CDR1 is SGHRS and CDR2 YFSETQ. The CDR3 spans 12 residues. Trimming left V 1 base short and J 7 bases short, with 8 bases between. In nucleotides, the CDR3 is TGCGCCAGCAGCTTGTACGAAGGGACCCAGTACTTC. This gives the protein CASSLYEGTQYF.

The rearrangement links TRBV6-1 to TRBJ2-2; 8 nucleotides match TRBD2. Germline-derived CDR1 and CDR2 are MNHNS and SASEGT. Trimming took 4 bases from V and 2 from J; bases not matched to a gene: 3. The CDR3 is 15 amino acids. The CDR3 here is CASSASGLNTGELFF. The CDR3 DNA follows: TGTGCCAGCAGTGCTAGCGGGCTTAACACCGGGGAGCTGTTTTTT.